The count of the clone carrying this TCR beta chain is one. Assay used: immunoSEQ multiplex PCR; TCRdb lists only in-frame clones, some missing. Here the sample spans 150,000 to 200,000 clones, around nine tenths being singletons. This sample is part of a study of blood T cell repertoires in COVID-19. CDR3 size: 14 residues. Trimming took off 6 bases at V and 0 bases at J, with 8 bases between the two ends. The germline V gene encodes CDR1 MDHEN and CDR2 SYDVKM. Sequencing used peripheral blood. The chain joins TRBV28 to TRBJ2-2, with TRBD2 as a possible D gene (5 bases). This TCR was recovered from a woman in her seventies with COVID-19, enrolled during active disease. CDR3 in amino acids: CASRLGANTGELFF. The CDR3 coding sequence is TGTGCCAGCAGGTTGGGAGCGAACACCGGGGAGCTGTTTTTT. Together with reference TRBV28 and TRBJ2-2, the CDR3 gives the full variable domain: DVKVTQSSRYLVKRTGEKVFLECVQDMDHENMFWYRQDPGLGLRLIYFSYDVKMKEKGDIPEGYSVSREKKERFSLILESASTNQTSMYLCASRLGANTGELFFGEGSRLTVL.